This TCR beta chain was recorded in a study of spatial heterogeneity in lung cancer. TCRdb ran MiXCR on the 5' RACE reads and lists one entry per CDR3 protein. The sample carries about 5,000 distinct CDR3 sequences, 2.5% to 3% recorded once. Germline CDR1 reads SQVTM; CDR2 reads ANQGSEA. There are 12 residues in the CDR3. The time point here: sample taken at primary tumor resection. The cohort: 65 to 80 early-stage, untreated non-small cell lung cancer patients. Tumor, nontumor lung or frozen PBMC supplied whole RNA that was sequenced unsorted. Notes on this clonotype: It may be a read error: a sequence one base away is much more abundant.

The material sequenced was normal lung tissue next to the tumor, taken at surgery. The source is a male donor with early-stage non-small cell lung cancer. The genes are TRBV29-1 and TRBJ1-2; the match to TRBD1 covers 9 bases. The CDR3 loop reads CSGGDRDNGYNF. Written as DNA, the CDR3 is TGCAGCGGGGGGGACAGGGACAATGGCTACAACTTC.